These 11 T cell receptor beta chains came from one sample sequenced in a study of T-cell memory formation after mild COVID-19. TCRdb fed the 5' RACE reads into MiXCR, producing one record per CDR3 protein. Here the sample spans under 650,000 distinct CDR3 sequences, about a sixth being singletons. The sequenced sample consisted of PBMCs or a T cell subset sorted from them (not recorded which). The receptor source for this set is an adult woman who had mild COVID-19 (a few samples of this study predate the infection). Cell type and time point are not known.

V gene TRBV24-1 combines with J gene TRBJ2-7; D possibly corresponds to TRBD2 (5 bases). The V gene lost 7 bases and the J gene lost 7 bases, with 22 bases spanning the gap. The germline V gene encodes CDR1 KGHDR and CDR2 SFDVKD. This CDR3 comprises 15 residues. The CDR3 region has the DNA TGTGCCACCAGGGACGGATCCGCCATACCGGGGGAGCAGTACTTC. Amino acids: CATRDGSAIPGEQYF.

This chain connects TRBV3-1 to TRBJ1-3; D is perhaps TRBD1 (5 bases). This CDR3 comprises 17 residues. Germline V CDR1 and CDR2: LGHDT, YNNKEL (reference sequence). Trimming took off 1 base at V and 4 bases at J, with 17 bases between the two ends. The CDR3 spells CASSQGALGGSGNTIYF. As DNA, the CDR3 is TGTGCCAGCAGCCAAGGGGCCCTCGGGGGTTCAGGAAACACCATATATTTT.

Here the CDR3 DNA reads TGCAGTGCTTCCCGGACCATTATACAGGGGTATAGCAATCAGCCCCAGCATTTT. Translating gives CSASRTIIQGYSNQPQHF. The chain couples TRBV20-1 to TRBJ1-5; 7 positions match TRBD1. Trimming at V came to 5 bases and at J to 0 bases, leaving 16 bases not matched to a gene. The CDR3 is 18 residues long. CDR1 DFQATT and CDR2 SNEGSKA come from the germline V gene (reference sequence).

V and J are TRBV6-2 or TRBV6-3 and TRBJ2-7; TRBD1 aligns across 12 bases. J gave up 9 bases and V 5 bases, and 11 bases lay outside the gene matches. CDR3 length: 15 amino acids. Germline CDR1 MNHEY, CDR2 SVGEGT. The CDR3 sequence: CASSNPGQGARGQYF. DNA for the CDR3: TGTGCCAGCAGTAACCCGGGACAGGGGGCCCGAGGGCAGTACTTC.

This chain uses TRBV4-3 with TRBJ2-7; TRBD2 matches 10 bases. J was trimmed by 2 bases and V by 1 base; bases with no gene match: 11. The germline gives CDR1 LGHNA, CDR2 YSLEER. CDR3 size: 18 residues. The CDR3 nucleotides read TGCGCCAGCAGCCAAGCCTTCATACGGACTAGCGGAACCTACGAGCAGTACTTC. Protein product: CASSQAFIRTSGTYEQYF.

There are a few counts of this clonotype. V usage is TRBV11-2 and J usage is TRBJ2-1; a possible D gene is TRBD2 (7 bases). This CDR3 has 15 amino acids. The germline V and J ends were trimmed by 1 base and 10 bases, with 17 bases remaining between them. The germline V gene encodes CDR1 SGHAT and CDR2 FQNNGV. The CDR3 coding sequence is TGTGCCAGCAGCTTAGGGGGGGGCACCTGGATAGAGCAGTTCTTC. This codes for CASSLGGGTWIEQFF.

This clonotype was found many times. V usage is TRBV6-5 and J usage is TRBJ2-7; 10 bases fit TRBD2. Germline CDR1 MNHEY, CDR2 SVGAGI. This CDR3 comprises 15 residues. The J segment lost 0 bases and the V segment lost 5 bases, leaving 4 bases of the junction unmatched. The CDR3 spells CASSLASGSSYEQYF. The CDR3 DNA reads as TGTGCCAGCAGTCTCGCTAGCGGGAGCTCCTACGAGCAGTACTTC.

This chain uses TRBV20-1 with TRBJ2-7; 7 bases align to TRBD1. Trimming took 2 bases from V and 1 from J; bases not matched to a gene: 2. Germline CDR1 reads DFQATT; CDR2 reads SNEGSKA (reference sequence). This CDR3 comprises 13 residues. CDR3 nucleotide sequence: TGCAGTGCTAGATGGGACAGATCCTACGAGCAGTACTTC. This translates into CSARWDRSYEQYF.

J is TRBJ2-3 and V is TRBV4-2; the match to TRBD2 covers 12 bases. This CDR3 comprises 18 residues. The germline V gene has CDR1 LGHNA and CDR2 YNFKEQ. With 0 bases clipped from V and 3 bases from J, the junction kept 7 bases outside the gene matches. This CDR3 is CASSQEAPTSGSTDTQYF. The CDR3 DNA sequence: TGTGCCAGCAGCCAAGAGGCCCCGACTAGCGGGAGTACAGATACGCAGTATTTT.

This clonotype was observed a few times. In DNA form, the CDR3 reads TGTGCCAGCAGCTTAGATCATGGAGTAGCGGGTAGCTCCTACAATGAGCAGTTCTTC. Its translation: CASSLDHGVAGSSYNEQFF. J is TRBJ2-1 and V is TRBV11-2; 7 positions match TRBD2. The CDR3 consists of 19 residues. The V segment lost 0 bases and the J segment 0 bases; nucleotides outside the gene matches: 11. From germline, CDR1 is SGHAT and CDR2 FQNNGV.

This clonotype came up a few times. This chain links TRBV7-6 with TRBJ2-7; D may be TRBD1 (5 bases). The CDR3 covers 16 residues. CDR1 SGHVS and CDR2 FNYEAQ come from the germline V gene. V lost 5 bases and J lost 2, with 19 bases in between. The CDR3 spells CASSPVAAGQTYEQYF. The CDR3 coding sequence is TGTGCCAGCAGCCCCGTCGCCGCAGGGCAAACCTACGAGCAGTACTTC.